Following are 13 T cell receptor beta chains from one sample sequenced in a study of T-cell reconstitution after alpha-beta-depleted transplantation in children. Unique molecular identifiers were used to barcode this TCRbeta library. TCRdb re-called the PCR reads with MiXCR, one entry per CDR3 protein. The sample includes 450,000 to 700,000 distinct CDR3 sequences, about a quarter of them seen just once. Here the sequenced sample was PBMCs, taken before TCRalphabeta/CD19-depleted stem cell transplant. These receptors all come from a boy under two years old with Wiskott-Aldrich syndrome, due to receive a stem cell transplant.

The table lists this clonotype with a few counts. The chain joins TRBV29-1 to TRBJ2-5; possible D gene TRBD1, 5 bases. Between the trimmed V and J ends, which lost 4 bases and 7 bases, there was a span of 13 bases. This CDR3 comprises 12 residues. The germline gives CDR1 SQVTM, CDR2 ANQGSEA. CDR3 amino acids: CSVVGRDGTQYF. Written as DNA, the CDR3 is TGCAGCGTTGTTGGCAGGGATGGGACCCAGTACTTC.

The CDR3 coding sequence is TGTGCCATCAGTGATCCCCTTTTGGGCTTACAAGAGACCCAGTACTTC. Protein: CAISDPLLGLQETQYF. J is TRBJ2-5 and V is TRBV10-3; D ambiguous. CDR1 and CDR2 (germline): ENHRY, SYGVKD. The CDR3 totals 16 residues. The V end lost 3 bases, the J end lost 2 bases, and 16 bases lay between the germline ends.

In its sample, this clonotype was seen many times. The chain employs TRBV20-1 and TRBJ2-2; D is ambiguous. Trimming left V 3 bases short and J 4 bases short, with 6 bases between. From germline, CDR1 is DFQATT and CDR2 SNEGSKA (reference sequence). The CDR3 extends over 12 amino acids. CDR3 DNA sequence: TGCAGTGCTAGTCCCGGCACCGGGGAGCTGTTTTTT. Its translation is CSASPGTGELFF.

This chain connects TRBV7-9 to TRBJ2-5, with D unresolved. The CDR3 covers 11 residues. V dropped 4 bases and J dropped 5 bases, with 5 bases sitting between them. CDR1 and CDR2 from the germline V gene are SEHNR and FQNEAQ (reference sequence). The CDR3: CASSSHETQYF. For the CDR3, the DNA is TGTGCCAGCAGCTCCCATGAGACCCAGTACTTC.

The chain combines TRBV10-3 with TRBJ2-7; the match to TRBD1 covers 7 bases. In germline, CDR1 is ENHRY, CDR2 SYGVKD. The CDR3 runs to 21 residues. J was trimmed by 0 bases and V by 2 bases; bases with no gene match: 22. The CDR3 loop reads CAISERPRDSDKSQSSYEQYF. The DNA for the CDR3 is TGTGCCATCAGTGAGAGACCCAGGGACAGCGATAAATCCCAGAGCTCCTACGAGCAGTACTTC.

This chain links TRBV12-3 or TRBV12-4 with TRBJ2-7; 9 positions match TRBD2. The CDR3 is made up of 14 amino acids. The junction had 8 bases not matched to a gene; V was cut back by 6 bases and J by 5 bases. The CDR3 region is CASRAGTSKDEQYF. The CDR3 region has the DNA TGTGCCAGCAGAGCCGGGACTAGCAAAGACGAGCAGTACTTC.

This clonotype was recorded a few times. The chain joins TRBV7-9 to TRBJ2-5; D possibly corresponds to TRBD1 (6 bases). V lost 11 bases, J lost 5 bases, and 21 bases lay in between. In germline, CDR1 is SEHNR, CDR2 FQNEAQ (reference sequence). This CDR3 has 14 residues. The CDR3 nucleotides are TGTGCCTGGTCCGGACAGAGCGAGATGGAGACCCAGTACTTC. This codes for CAWSGQSEMETQYF.

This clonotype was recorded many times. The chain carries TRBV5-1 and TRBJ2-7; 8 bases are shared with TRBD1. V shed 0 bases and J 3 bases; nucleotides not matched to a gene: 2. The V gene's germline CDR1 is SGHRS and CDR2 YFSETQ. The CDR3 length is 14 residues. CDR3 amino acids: CASSLVGQGYEQYF. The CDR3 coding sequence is TGCGCCAGCAGCTTGGTCGGACAGGGCTACGAGCAGTACTTC.

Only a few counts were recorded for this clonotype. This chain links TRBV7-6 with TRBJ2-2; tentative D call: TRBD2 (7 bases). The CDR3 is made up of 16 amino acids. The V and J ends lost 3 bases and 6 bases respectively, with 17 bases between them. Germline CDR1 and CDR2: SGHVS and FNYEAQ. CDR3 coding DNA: TGTGCCAGCAGCTTGGCCCCACGGGGGGCCGCCGGGGAGCTGTTTTTT. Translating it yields CASSLAPRGAAGELFF.

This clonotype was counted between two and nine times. CDR3 nucleotides: TGCGCCAGCAGCACGGGACTAGCGGGATCAGCCTACGAGCAGTACTTC. Its translation: CASSTGLAGSAYEQYF. V and J are TRBV5-1 and TRBJ2-7; 13 nucleotides agree with TRBD2. J lost 2 bases, V lost 4 bases, and 6 bases had no gene match. From germline, CDR1 is SGHRS and CDR2 YFSETQ. The CDR3 length is 16 residues.

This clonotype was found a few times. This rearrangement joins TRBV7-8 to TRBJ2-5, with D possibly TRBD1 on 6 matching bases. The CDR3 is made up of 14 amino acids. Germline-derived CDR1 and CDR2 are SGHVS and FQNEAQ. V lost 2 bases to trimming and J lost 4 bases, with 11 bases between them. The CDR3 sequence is CASSLRGTGETQYF. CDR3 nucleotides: TGTGCCAGCAGCTTAAGGGGGACGGGAGAGACCCAGTACTTC. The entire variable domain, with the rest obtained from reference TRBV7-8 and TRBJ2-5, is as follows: GAGVSQSPRYKVAKRGQDVALRCDPISGHVSLFWYQQALGQGPEFLTYFQNEAQLDKSGLPSDRFFAERPEGSVSTLKIQRTQQEDSAVYLCASSLRGTGETQYFGPGTRLLVL.

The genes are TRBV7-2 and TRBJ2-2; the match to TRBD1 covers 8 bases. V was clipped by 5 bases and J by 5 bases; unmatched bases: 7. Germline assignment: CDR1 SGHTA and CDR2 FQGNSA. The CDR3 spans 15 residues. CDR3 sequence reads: CASSPNRGWTGELFF. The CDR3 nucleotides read TGTGCCAGCAGCCCGAACAGGGGGTGGACCGGGGAGCTGTTTTTT.

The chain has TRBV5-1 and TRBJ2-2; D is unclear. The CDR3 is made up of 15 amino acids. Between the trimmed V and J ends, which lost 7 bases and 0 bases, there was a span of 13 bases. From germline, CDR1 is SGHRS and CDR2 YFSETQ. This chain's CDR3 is CASGIDVPNTGELFF. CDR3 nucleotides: TGCGCCAGCGGAATAGACGTACCGAACACCGGGGAGCTGTTTTTT. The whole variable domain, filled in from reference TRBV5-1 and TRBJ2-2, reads KAGVTQTPRYLIKTRGQQVTLSCSPISGHRSVSWYQQTPGQGLQFLFEYFSETQRNKGNFPGRFSGRQFSNSRSEMNVSTLELGDSALYLCASGIDVPNTGELFFGEGSRLTVL.